The 20 T cell receptor beta chains presented below share a single source sample, sequenced in a study of blood T cells in healthy people across ages. Combining a sample-barcoded 5' primer with a J-beta primer mix, a second PCR ran for about 7 to 11 cycles. TCRdb passed the 5' RACE reads through MiXCR, listing each CDR3 protein once. The table has 450,000 to 700,000 distinct CDR3 sequences, roughly a quarter seen once; the top ten hold 15% to 20%. Sequencing was carried out using blood. All receptors come from a woman in her 70s in good health.

This clonotype was observed a few times. This rearrangement joins TRBV7-9 to TRBJ1-1; 7 nucleotides align to TRBD1. The length of the CDR3 is 15 residues. CDR1 is SEHNR and CDR2 is FQNEAQ in the germline V gene (reference sequence). V was pared by 1 base and J by 8 bases, with 10 bases of the junction left unmatched. DNA of the CDR3: TGTGCCAGCAGCTTAGAAGGGGGCTCTTCCGGGGAAGCTTTCTTT. Its translation is CASSLEGGSSGEAFF.

This clonotype showed up just a few times. V gene TRBV11-2 combines with J gene TRBJ2-3; 12 bases are a match to TRBD2. The V and J ends lost 5 bases and 5 bases, in that order; junction bases with no gene match: 8. This CDR3 contains 16 residues. Germline CDR1 is SGHAT and CDR2 is FQNNGV. In DNA, the CDR3 is TGTGCCAGCAGCCCTACTAGCGGGGGGAGGGGAGATACGCAGTATTTT. This sequence encodes CASSPTSGGRGDTQYF. Full variable domain (rest looked up from reference TRBV11-2 and TRBJ2-3): EAGVAQSPRYKIIEKRQSVAFWCNPISGHATLYWYQQILGQGPKLLIQFQNNGVVDDSQLPKDRFSAERLKGVDSTLKIQPAKLEDSAVYLCASSPTSGGRGDTQYFGPGTRLTVL.

The count of this clonotype is one. This chain joins TRBV12-3 or TRBV12-4 and TRBJ2-7, with TRBD1 matching over 7 bases. The V gene end was trimmed by 6 bases and the J gene end by 5 bases; junction bases not matched to a gene: 13. The CDR3 length is 15 residues. The CDR3 DNA sequence: TGTGCCAGCAGACCTCAGAAGACAGGGTCTGACGAGCAGTACTTC. Its protein product is CASRPQKTGSDEQYF.

This clonotype came up a few times. The chain links TRBV5-1 to TRBJ1-1; D gene uncertain. There are 16 residues in the CDR3. Germline values: CDR1 SGHRS, CDR2 YFSETQ. Trimming removed 1 base from V and 1 base from J, with 14 bases in between. The CDR3 DNA is TGCGCCAGCAGCTTGTCTGGGCCCGACGGGAACACTGAAGCTTTCTTT. Translated, it gives CASSLSGPDGNTEAFF.

A word on this clonotype: A clone one base away is much larger, so this may be a read error. V usage is TRBV12-3 or TRBV12-4 and J usage is TRBJ1-5, with D possibly TRBD1 on 6 matching bases. The CDR3 runs 13 residues. Trimming cost V 8 bases and J 6 bases, with 14 bases left between them. CDR3 residues: CASGGQGSQPQHF. CDR3 DNA: TGTGCCAGCGGGGGGCAGGGCAGTCAGCCCCAGCATTTT.

This clonotype was seen only once. This rearrangement joins TRBV6-5 to TRBJ1-2; the match to TRBD1 covers 8 bases. The J segment lost 6 bases and the V segment lost 6 bases, leaving 6 bases of the junction unmatched. Germline CDR1 MNHEY, CDR2 SVGAGI. The CDR3 consists of 13 residues. The chain's CDR3 is CASSLQGEDGYTF. The CDR3 DNA follows: TGTGCCAGCAGCTTACAGGGGGAAGATGGCTACACCTTC.

The chain joins TRBV4-1 to TRBJ2-5, with 10 bases matching TRBD2. Germline V lookup: CDR1 MGHRA, CDR2 YSYEKL. The CDR3 runs to 17 residues. The junction had 9 bases not matched to a gene; V was cut back by 1 base and J by 4 bases. The CDR3: CASSQGGLLAGLETQYF. For the CDR3, the DNA is TGCGCCAGCAGCCAAGGGGGTCTACTAGCGGGGTTAGAGACCCAGTACTTC.

This clonotype was counted a single time. This chain links TRBV7-9 with TRBJ1-4; weak D call: TRBD1 (5 bases). The CDR3 has 15 residues. The germline V gene has CDR1 SEHNR and CDR2 FQNEAQ (reference sequence). V shed 1 base and J shed 7 bases, with 13 bases lying between them. The CDR3 bases are TGTGCCAGCAGCTTAGGGGCGCAGGGCGGTGAAAAACTGTTTTTT. Translating gives CASSLGAQGGEKLFF.

The DNA for the CDR3 is TGTGCCAGCAGCCTCACAGGGGGGGGCTACAACTATGGCTACACCTTC. Protein: CASSLTGGGYNYGYTF. The chain joins TRBV3-1 to TRBJ1-2, with 8 bases identical to TRBD1. The CDR3 loop spans 16 amino acids. The germline V gene encodes CDR1 LGHDT and CDR2 YNNKEL (reference sequence). Germline trimming cut 4 bases from V and 2 bases from J; bases unmatched to any gene: 9. The entire variable domain, with the rest obtained from reference TRBV3-1 and TRBJ1-2, is as follows: DTAVSQTPKYLVTQMGNDKSIKCEQNLGHDTMYWYKQDSKKFLKIMFSYNNKELIINETVPNRFSPKSPDKAHLNLHINSLELGDSAVYFCASSLTGGGYNYGYTFGSGTRLTVV.

This clonotype was counted between two and nine times. This chain joins TRBV29-1 and TRBJ1-4, with D hard to call. Germline CDR1 is SQVTM and CDR2 is ANQGSEA. The CDR3 sequence is 11 residues long. The ends were cut back, 4 bases at V and 4 bases at J, with 4 bases in the middle. CDR3 sequence: CSVADNEKLFF. Here the CDR3 DNA reads TGCAGCGTTGCTGATAATGAAAAACTGTTTTTT.

Of note for this clonotype: At one end, the junction sequence differs from germline, possibly due to a read error. The chain couples TRBV5-4 to TRBJ2-5; tentative D call: TRBD1 (6 bases). The CDR3 runs to 14 residues. Germline V gene data show CDR1 as SGHNT and CDR2 as YYREEE (reference sequence). The CDR3 DNA follows: TGTGCCAGCAGCCAAAAGACAGGTTCAGGGACCCAGTATTTC. It translates to CASSQKTGSGTQYF.

This clonotype appeared a few times. The chain uses TRBV20-1 and TRBJ2-1; 10 bases agree with TRBD2. The J call may be mistaken, given a closer DNA end match to TRBJ2-7. Looked up from germline, CDR1 is DFQATT and CDR2 is SNEGSKA (reference sequence). The length of the CDR3 is 14 residues. CDR3 in amino acids: CSAKLAGSSYEQYF. The CDR3 DNA follows: TGCAGTGCTAAACTAGCGGGGAGCTCCTACGAGCAGTACTTC.

The rearrangement joins TRBV7-9 to TRBJ2-5; 8 bases map to TRBD1. Germline loops: CDR1 SEHNR, CDR2 FQNEAQ (reference sequence). Trimming took 4 bases from V and 7 from J; bases not matched to a gene: 2. The CDR3 sequence is 12 residues long. CDR3 DNA: TGTGCCAGCAGCTACACAGGGGGGACCCAGTACTTC. It yields the protein CASSYTGGTQYF.

The sample holds a few counts of this clonotype. The chain recombines TRBV5-1 with TRBJ2-5; TRBD1 matches 8 bases. The J call may be in error: the DNA end matches TRBJ2-7 better. Per the germline V gene, CDR1 is SGHRS and CDR2 is YFSETQ. This CDR3 region has 14 residues. DNA for the CDR3: TGCGCCAGCAGCCTAGGACAGGGCTCTCACGAGCAGTACTTC. The encoded protein is CASSLGQGSHEQYF.

This clonotype was detected only a few times. This chain uses TRBV9 with TRBJ1-2, with 8 bases aligning to TRBD1. Germline V gives CDR1 SGDLS, CDR2 YYNGEE. The CDR3 is made up of 17 amino acids. The J segment lost 6 bases and the V segment lost 5 bases, leaving 18 bases of the junction unmatched. DNA for the CDR3: TGTGCCAGCAGTTTATCCCAGGGGGCGCTTTTTTCGGATGGCTACACCTTC. Protein product: CASSLSQGALFSDGYTF. Supplemented by reference TRBV9 and TRBJ1-2, the full variable domain reads DSGVTQTPKHLITATGQRVTLRCSPRSGDLSVYWYQQSLDQGLQFLIQYYNGEERAKGNILERFSAQQFPDLHSELNLSSLELGDSALYFCASSLSQGALFSDGYTFGSGTRLTVV.

The genes are TRBV20-1 and TRBJ1-1; D not resolved. The CDR3 loop spans 12 amino acids. Trimming stripped 4 bases from V and 4 bases from J, with 10 bases between. CDR1 is DFQATT and CDR2 is SNEGSKA in the germline V gene (reference sequence). CDR3 nucleotides: TGCAGTGCTACACAGTGGGGCACTGAAGCTTTCTTT. Amino acids: CSATQWGTEAFF.

The rearrangement uses TRBV11-3 and TRBJ2-7, with D tentatively TRBD1 or TRBD2 (6 bases each). With 5 bases removed from V and 0 bases from J, the gap between germline ends came to 14 bases. This CDR3 is 15 amino acids long. CDR1 is SGHNT, CDR2 YENEEA, per germline. The CDR3 reads CASSGGPHSSYEQYF. The CDR3 coding sequence is TGTGCCAGCAGCGGGGGGCCCCACAGCTCCTACGAGCAGTACTTC.

This clonotype was observed many times. The chain uses TRBV7-2 and TRBJ2-7; D ambiguous. The CDR3 length is 15 residues. Germline V gene sequence: CDR1 SGHTA, CDR2 FQGNSA. Trimming cost V 5 bases and J 0 bases, with 14 bases left between them. The CDR3 sequence: CASSVTGPSSYEQYF. DNA of the CDR3: TGTGCCAGCAGCGTAACCGGGCCGAGCTCCTACGAGCAGTACTTC.

This clonotype was seen a few times. V and J are TRBV3-1 and TRBJ1-2; D call uncertain. The CDR3 spans 12 residues. V was cut by 1 base and J by 6 bases, with 6 bases left in between. The germline V gene has CDR1 LGHDT and CDR2 YNNKEL (reference sequence). The CDR3 region is CASSQGRNGYTF. As DNA, the CDR3 is TGTGCCAGCAGCCAAGGGCGGAATGGCTACACCTTC. The entire variable domain, with the rest obtained from reference TRBV3-1 and TRBJ1-2, is as follows: DTAVSQTPKYLVTQMGNDKSIKCEQNLGHDTMYWYKQDSKKFLKIMFSYNNKELIINETVPNRFSPKSPDKAHLNLHINSLELGDSAVYFCASSQGRNGYTFGSGTRLTVV.

This clonotype was detected once. The chain links TRBV7-2 to TRBJ1-1, with D maybe TRBD1 (6 bases). The V gene lost 6 bases and the J gene lost 4 bases, with 12 bases spanning the gap. The CDR3 sequence is 13 residues long. Per the germline V gene, CDR1 is SGHTA and CDR2 is FQGNSA. The chain's CDR3 is CASSGRGVTEAFF. In DNA, the CDR3 is TGTGCCAGCAGTGGTAGGGGGGTCACTGAAGCTTTCTTT. The full variable domain, in which reference TRBV7-2 and TRBJ1-1 provide the parts outside the CDR3, is GAGVSQSPSNKVTEKGKDVELRCDPISGHTALYWYRQSLGQGLEFLIYFQGNSAPDKSGLPSDRFSAERTGGSVSTLTIQRTQQEDSAVYLCASSGRGVTEAFFGQGTRLTVV.